These T cell receptor beta chains were read from a single sample in a study of cytomegalovirus exposure and HLA in healthy donors. The method was immunoSEQ multiplex PCR; TCRdb's version includes in-frame clones alone and lacks a portion of them. The sample lists 110,000 or so clones, roughly 70% occurring once. Sequencing was carried out using PBMCs. The receptor set was obtained from a woman between 40 and 50 years old in good health and CMV-seropositive. The CDR3 runs from the conserved cysteine through the conserved F or W. Fields, in order: J gene, D gene, V gene, clone size, CDR3 protein, CDR3 DNA. A D gene is named only where the DNA matches it firmly. The listing skips clone size in some rows; elsewhere it reads once, few, many or a size class.

j_gene: TRBJ2-1
d_gene: TRBD2
v_gene: TRBV7-2
abundance: once
CDR3aa: CASSSSGGRGDEQFF
CDR3nt: TGTGCCAGCAGCTCTAGCGGGGGTCGAGGGGATGAGCAGTTCTTC

j_gene: TRBJ2-5
d_gene: TRBD2
v_gene: TRBV9
abundance: NA
CDR3aa: CASSVGSGGAGTQYF
CDR3nt: TGTGCCAGCAGCGTAGGGAGCGGGGGGGCAGGGACCCAGTACTTC

j_gene: TRBJ1-1
d_gene: NA
v_gene: TRBV11-2
abundance: NA
CDR3aa: CASSSGTWIEDTEAFF
CDR3nt: TGTGCCAGCAGCTCCGGGACATGGATTGAGGACACTGAAGCTTTCTTT

j_gene: TRBJ2-7
d_gene: NA
v_gene: TRBV19
abundance: NA
CDR3aa: CASSSDSYEQYF
CDR3nt: TGTGCCAGTAGTTCAGATTCCTACGAGCAGTACTTC

j_gene: TRBJ2-7
d_gene: TRBD2
v_gene: TRBV2
abundance: NA
CDR3aa: CASSDPSRTSGRWEQYF
CDR3nt: TGTGCCAGCAGTGACCCATCTAGGACTAGCGGGAGGTGGGAGCAGTACTTC

j_gene: TRBJ2-7
d_gene: NA
v_gene: TRBV4-2
abundance: few
CDR3aa: CASSPDGLASDYEQYF
CDR3nt: TGTGCCAGCAGCCCGGACGGGCTAGCATCGGACTACGAGCAGTACTTC

j_gene: TRBJ2-3
d_gene: NA
v_gene: TRBV5-6
abundance: NA
CDR3aa: CASSLGQPTDTQYF
CDR3nt: TGTGCCAGCAGCTTGGGACAGCCAACAGATACGCAGTATTTT

j_gene: TRBJ1-2
d_gene: TRBD1
v_gene: TRBV19
abundance: few
CDR3aa: CASSIGGTGASYGYTF
CDR3nt: TGTGCCAGTAGTATAGGGGGGACAGGGGCTTCCTATGGCTACACCTTC

j_gene: TRBJ1-2
d_gene: NA
v_gene: TRBV6-5
abundance: NA
CDR3aa: CASSYGALYGYTF
CDR3nt: TGTGCCAGCAGTTATGGGGCCTTGTATGGCTACACCTTC

j_gene: TRBJ2-7
d_gene: TRBD2
v_gene: TRBV7-2
abundance: NA
CDR3aa: CASSVGTSYEQYF
CDR3nt: TGTGCCAGCAGCGTCGGGACTAGTTACGAGCAGTACTTC

j_gene: TRBJ1-1
d_gene: TRBD1
v_gene: TRBV5-5
abundance: few
CDR3aa: CASSLPDRGLAEAFF
CDR3nt: TGTGCCAGCAGCCTACCGGACAGGGGATTAGCTGAAGCTTTCTTT

j_gene: TRBJ2-1
d_gene: NA
v_gene: TRBV6-5
abundance: few
CDR3aa: CASRGGGRHNEQFF
CDR3nt: TGTGCCAGCAGGGGAGGCGGGCGCCACAATGAGCAGTTCTTC

j_gene: TRBJ2-7
d_gene: TRBD1
v_gene: TRBV2
abundance: NA
CDR3aa: CASSSRDRVYEQYF
CDR3nt: TGTGCCAGCAGTTCCCGGGACAGGGTCTACGAGCAGTACTTC

j_gene: TRBJ2-2
d_gene: NA
v_gene: TRBV12-2
abundance: few
CDR3aa: CASRLATRGTLNTGELFF
CDR3nt: TGTGCAAGTCGCTTAGCAACGCGGGGCACCTTGAACACCGGGGAGCTGTTTTTT

j_gene: TRBJ2-7
d_gene: NA
v_gene: TRBV6-5
abundance: few
CDR3aa: CASSYHDPGDYEQYF
CDR3nt: TGTGCCAGCAGTTACCATGATCCAGGGGACTACGAGCAGTACTTC

j_gene: TRBJ1-3
d_gene: NA
v_gene: TRBV2
abundance: NA
CDR3aa: CASSLGREGNTIYF
CDR3nt: TGTGCCAGCAGCTTGGGGAGAGAAGGAAACACCATATATTTT

j_gene: TRBJ1-3
d_gene: NA
v_gene: TRBV6-6
abundance: NA
CDR3aa: CASTPGTSGNTIYF
CDR3nt: TGTGCCAGCACACCAGGTACCTCTGGAAACACCATATATTTT

j_gene: TRBJ2-5
d_gene: TRBD2
v_gene: TRBV7-2
abundance: once
CDR3aa: CASSPGTSGGYQETQYF
CDR3nt: TGTGCCAGCAGCCCTGGGACTAGCGGGGGGTACCAAGAGACCCAGTACTTC

j_gene: TRBJ1-2
d_gene: TRBD1
v_gene: TRBV5-1
abundance: NA
CDR3aa: CASSETTGALNGYTF
CDR3nt: TGCGCCAGCAGCGAAACAACAGGGGCCTTAAATGGCTACACCTTC

j_gene: TRBJ2-2
d_gene: TRBD1
v_gene: TRBV7-6
abundance: NA
CDR3aa: CASSPGGEITGELFF
CDR3nt: TGTGCCAGCAGTCCAGGGGGCGAAATCACCGGGGAGCTGTTTTTT

j_gene: TRBJ1-3
d_gene: TRBD1
v_gene: TRBV30
abundance: NA
CDR3aa: CAWSLQEGTGRGNTIYF
CDR3nt: TGTGCCTGGAGTCTTCAGGAAGGGACAGGGCGAGGAAACACCATATATTTT

j_gene: TRBJ1-4
d_gene: NA
v_gene: TRBV2
abundance: NA
CDR3aa: CASSFQGTNEKLFF
CDR3nt: TGTGCCAGCAGTTTCCAGGGAACTAATGAAAAACTGTTTTTT

j_gene: TRBJ2-5
d_gene: NA
v_gene: TRBV7-9
abundance: NA
CDR3aa: CAGGVGGKTQYF
CDR3nt: TGTGCCGGCGGGGTGGGGGGAAAGACCCAGTACTTC

j_gene: TRBJ2-7
d_gene: NA
v_gene: TRBV21-1
abundance: NA
CDR3aa: CASSKVAGTGIAGGPYEQYF
CDR3nt: TGTGCCAGCAGCAAAGTGGCCGGGACAGGGATAGCGGGAGGCCCCTACGAGCAGTACTTC

j_gene: TRBJ1-6
d_gene: NA
v_gene: TRBV7-2
abundance: NA
CDR3aa: CASSLAPSSYNSPLHF
CDR3nt: TGTGCCAGCAGCTTAGCGCCCAGTTCCTATAATTCACCCCTCCACTTT

j_gene: TRBJ1-1
d_gene: NA
v_gene: TRBV5-6
abundance: few
CDR3aa: CASSWGRNTEAFF
CDR3nt: TGTGCCAGCAGCTGGGGCAGGAACACTGAAGCTTTCTTT

j_gene: TRBJ1-4
d_gene: NA
v_gene: TRBV19
abundance: NA
CDR3aa: CASSRDYNEKLFF
CDR3nt: TGTGCCAGTAGCAGGGACTACAATGAAAAACTGTTTTTT

j_gene: TRBJ2-1
d_gene: TRBD2
v_gene: TRBV7-3
abundance: NA
CDR3aa: CASSRDGGANEQFF
CDR3nt: TGTGCCAGCAGCCGAGACGGGGGGGCCAATGAGCAGTTCTTC

j_gene: TRBJ2-3
d_gene: NA
v_gene: TRBV2
abundance: NA
CDR3aa: CASSGQTKDTQYF
CDR3nt: TGTGCCAGCAGTGGACAGACCAAGGATACGCAGTATTTT

j_gene: TRBJ2-1
d_gene: TRBD1
v_gene: TRBV7-8
abundance: NA
CDR3aa: CASSLDRGYEQFF
CDR3nt: TGTGCCAGCAGCCTAGACAGGGGCTATGAGCAGTTCTTC

j_gene: TRBJ1-4
d_gene: TRBD1
v_gene: TRBV2
abundance: NA
CDR3aa: CASRQGKAEKLFF
CDR3nt: TGTGCCAGCAGACAGGGGAAGGCCGAAAAACTGTTTTTT

j_gene: TRBJ2-1
d_gene: NA
v_gene: TRBV13
abundance: NA
CDR3aa: CARGVNEQFF
CDR3nt: TGTGCCAGAGGAGTCAATGAGCAGTTCTTC

j_gene: TRBJ2-7
d_gene: NA
v_gene: TRBV5-1
abundance: NA
CDR3aa: CASSLFGGGQASEQYF
CDR3nt: TGCGCCAGCAGCTTGTTTGGCGGGGGACAGGCATCCGAGCAGTACTTC

j_gene: TRBJ1-1
d_gene: NA
v_gene: TRBV27
abundance: few
CDR3aa: CASWRRGASEAFF
CDR3nt: TGTGCCAGTTGGCGTCGGGGGGCCTCTGAAGCTTTCTTT

j_gene: TRBJ1-6
d_gene: TRBD1
v_gene: TRBV2
abundance: NA
CDR3aa: CASSFQGASINSPLHF
CDR3nt: TGTGCCAGCAGTTTCCAGGGGGCTTCTATCAATTCACCCCTCCACTTT

j_gene: TRBJ2-7
d_gene: NA
v_gene: TRBV11-1
abundance: NA
CDR3aa: CASSSPGSGSYEQYF
CDR3nt: TGTGCCAGCAGCTCGCCGGGTAGCGGCTCCTACGAGCAGTACTTC

j_gene: TRBJ1-3
d_gene: NA
v_gene: TRBV6-6
abundance: NA
CDR3aa: CASRKQATNSGNTIYF
CDR3nt: TGTGCCAGCAGAAAACAGGCTACAAACTCTGGAAACACCATATATTTT

j_gene: TRBJ2-1
d_gene: NA
v_gene: TRBV30
abundance: NA
CDR3aa: CAWSVGESSYNEQFF
CDR3nt: TGTGCCTGGAGTGTAGGAGAGAGCTCCTACAATGAGCAGTTCTTC

j_gene: TRBJ1-5
d_gene: NA
v_gene: TRBV18
abundance: NA
CDR3aa: CASSPSPPNQPQHF
CDR3nt: TGTGCCAGCTCACCATCTCCCCCCAATCAGCCCCAGCATTTT

j_gene: TRBJ2-5
d_gene: TRBD1
v_gene: TRBV29-1
abundance: once
CDR3aa: CSVGAGGDGTQYF
CDR3nt: TGCAGCGTTGGGGCAGGGGGAGATGGGACCCAGTACTTC

j_gene: TRBJ2-1
d_gene: TRBD2
v_gene: TRBV2
abundance: few
CDR3aa: CASSEMKLASAEQFF
CDR3nt: TGTGCCAGCAGTGAGATGAAACTAGCGTCCGCTGAGCAGTTCTTC

j_gene: TRBJ1-1
d_gene: NA
v_gene: TRBV4-1
abundance: NA
CDR3aa: CASSQSPSGTEAFF
CDR3nt: TGCGCCAGCAGCCAATCCCCCTCGGGGACTGAAGCTTTCTTT

j_gene: TRBJ2-1
d_gene: TRBD2
v_gene: TRBV9
abundance: NA
CDR3aa: CASSAYTSGSDEQFF
CDR3nt: TGTGCCAGCAGCGCCTATACTAGCGGGAGTGATGAGCAGTTCTTC

j_gene: TRBJ2-3
d_gene: TRBD2
v_gene: TRBV4-3
abundance: NA
CDR3aa: CASSQDTSGNTDTQYF
CDR3nt: TGCGCCAGCAGCCAAGACACTAGCGGAAACACAGATACGCAGTATTTT

j_gene: TRBJ2-7
d_gene: NA
v_gene: TRBV27
abundance: NA
CDR3aa: CASSSGNEQYF
CDR3nt: TGTGCCAGCAGTTCAGGGAACGAGCAGTACTTC

j_gene: TRBJ2-5
d_gene: NA
v_gene: TRBV20-1
abundance: NA
CDR3aa: CSARRETQYF
CDR3nt: TGCAGTGCTAGGAGAGAGACCCAGTACTTC

j_gene: TRBJ2-1
d_gene: TRBD2
v_gene: TRBV29-1
abundance: once
CDR3aa: CSTPGRGGDEQFF
CDR3nt: TGCAGCACCCCGGGGCGGGGGGGCGATGAGCAGTTCTTC

j_gene: TRBJ2-1
d_gene: TRBD2
v_gene: TRBV6-1
abundance: NA
CDR3aa: CASSVAGGHNEQFF
CDR3nt: TGTGCCAGCAGTGTGGCGGGAGGGCACAATGAGCAGTTCTTC

j_gene: TRBJ2-1
d_gene: TRBD2
v_gene: TRBV7-9
abundance: NA
CDR3aa: CASSIQGLAGEHNEQFF
CDR3nt: TGTGCCAGCAGTATCCAGGGACTAGCGGGAGAGCACAATGAGCAGTTCTTC

j_gene: TRBJ1-6
d_gene: NA
v_gene: TRBV5-5
abundance: NA
CDR3aa: CASSLSPDSQNSPLHF
CDR3nt: TGTGCCAGCAGCTTGAGTCCGGACAGTCAGAATTCACCCCTCCACTTT

j_gene: TRBJ1-1
d_gene: NA
v_gene: TRBV4-2
abundance: once
CDR3aa: CASSQRKQGQTEAFF
CDR3nt: TGTGCCAGCAGCCAGAGAAAACAGGGCCAGACTGAAGCTTTCTTT

j_gene: TRBJ1-1
d_gene: NA
v_gene: TRBV10-3
abundance: few
CDR3aa: CAISPSTGNTEAFF
CDR3nt: TGTGCCATCAGCCCCTCGACAGGGAACACTGAAGCTTTCTTT